This TCR beta chain was recovered during a study of PD-L1 blockade in urothelial cancer. As for the study in general: Median T cell yield per blood sample was around 130,000 cells. Notes on the study in general: When measured at 3 weeks, tumor-associated blood clones expanded more in durable-benefit patients.

The CDR3 runs to 14 residues. V lost 6 bases to trimming and J lost 6 bases, with 14 bases between them. CDR1 and CDR2 (germline): MNHEY, SVGAGI. Assay used: immunoSEQ multiplex PCR; TCRdb lists only in-frame clones, some missing. This table holds about 50,000 clones, around 90% found once. For this clone: Its antigen remains unknown.

The chain uses TRBV6-5 and TRBJ2-2; the D gene is possibly TRBD1 (5 bases). The receptor was derived from a man aged 55 to 70 with urothelial cancer. Material: PBMCs, obtained around atezolizumab (anti-PD-L1) treatment. The CDR3 here is CASRGTGAAGELFF. DNA of the CDR3: TGTGCCAGCAGGGGCACAGGAGCAGCCGGGGAGCTGTTTTTT.